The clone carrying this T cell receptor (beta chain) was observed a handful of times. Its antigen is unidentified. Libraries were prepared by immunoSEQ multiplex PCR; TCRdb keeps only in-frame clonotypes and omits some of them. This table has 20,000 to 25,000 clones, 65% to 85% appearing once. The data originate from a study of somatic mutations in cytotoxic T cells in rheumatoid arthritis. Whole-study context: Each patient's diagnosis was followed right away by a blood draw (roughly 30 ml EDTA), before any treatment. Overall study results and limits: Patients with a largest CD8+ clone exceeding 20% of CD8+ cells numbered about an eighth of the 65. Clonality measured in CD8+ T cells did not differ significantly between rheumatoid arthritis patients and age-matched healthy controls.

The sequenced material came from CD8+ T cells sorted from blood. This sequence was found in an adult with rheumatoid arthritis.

CDR3 residues: CASSTGTLHYEQYF. The CDR3 DNA is TGTGCCAGCAGCACCGGGACATTGCACTACGAGCAGTACTTC. The chain employs TRBV5-6 and TRBJ2-7; TRBD1 is a possible D gene (6 bases). The CDR3 is 14 residues long. Per the germline V gene, CDR1 is SGHDT and CDR2 is YYEEEE. Between the trimmed V and J ends, which lost 4 bases and 3 bases, there was a span of 14 bases.